The present T cell receptor (beta chain) was sequenced within a study of T cell clones after liver transplantation. Broader study findings: In 5 of 8 subjects, circulating graft-donor-reactive CD4 TCRbeta sequences fell significantly after transplant. Donor-reactive sequences fell more than third party-reactive ones, suggesting partial deletion.

The assay was immunoSEQ multiplex PCR, and TCRdb's table has in-frame clones only and misses some. The data hold 95,000 to 130,000 clones, with over 75% observed a single time. This CDR3 region has 13 residues. Per the germline V gene, CDR1 is LGHNT and CDR2 is FRNRAP. Trimming removed 1 base at V and 9 bases at J, with 12 bases between. About this clone: Its cognate antigen is unknown.

Sequences were derived from CD4+ T cells from blood, sampled 12 months after liver transplant. V and J are TRBV12-5 and TRBJ2-5; the D gene is possibly TRBD2 (6 bases). This sequence originates from a human patient who received a liver transplant. Some of the T cells may derive from the graft donor. The CDR3 sequence: CASGLGAGSPQYF. The CDR3, as DNA: TGTGCTAGTGGTTTGGGGGCGGGGAGCCCCCAGTACTTC.